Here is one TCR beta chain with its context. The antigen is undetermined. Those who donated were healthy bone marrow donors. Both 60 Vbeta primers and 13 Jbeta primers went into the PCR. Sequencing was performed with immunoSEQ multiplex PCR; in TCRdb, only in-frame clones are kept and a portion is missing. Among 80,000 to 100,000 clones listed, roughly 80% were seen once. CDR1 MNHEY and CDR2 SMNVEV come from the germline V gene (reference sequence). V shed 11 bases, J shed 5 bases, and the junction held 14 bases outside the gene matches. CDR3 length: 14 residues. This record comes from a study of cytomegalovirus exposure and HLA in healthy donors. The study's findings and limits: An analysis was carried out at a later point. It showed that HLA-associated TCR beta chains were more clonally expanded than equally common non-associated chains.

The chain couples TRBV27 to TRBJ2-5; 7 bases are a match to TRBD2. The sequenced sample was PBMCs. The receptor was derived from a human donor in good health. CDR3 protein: CAVAVAGADETQYF. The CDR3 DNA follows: TGTGCCGTAGCGGTCGCGGGAGCGGATGAGACCCAGTACTTC.